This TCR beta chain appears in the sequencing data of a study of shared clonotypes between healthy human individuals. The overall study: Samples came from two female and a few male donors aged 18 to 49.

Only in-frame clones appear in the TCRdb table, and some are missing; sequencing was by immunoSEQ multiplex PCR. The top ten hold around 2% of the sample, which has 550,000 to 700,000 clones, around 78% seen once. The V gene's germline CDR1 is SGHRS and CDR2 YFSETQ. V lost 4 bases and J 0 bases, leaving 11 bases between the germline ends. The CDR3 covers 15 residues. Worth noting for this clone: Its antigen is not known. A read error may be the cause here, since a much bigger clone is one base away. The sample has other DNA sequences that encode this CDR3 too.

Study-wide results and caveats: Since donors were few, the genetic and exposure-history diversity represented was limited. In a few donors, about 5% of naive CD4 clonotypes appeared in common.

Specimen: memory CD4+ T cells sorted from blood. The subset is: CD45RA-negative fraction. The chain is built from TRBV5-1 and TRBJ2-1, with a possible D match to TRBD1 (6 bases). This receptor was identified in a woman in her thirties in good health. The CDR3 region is CASSMDSNSYNEQFF. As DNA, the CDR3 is TGCGCCAGCAGCATGGACAGCAACTCCTACAATGAGCAGTTCTTC.